The present T cell receptor (beta chain) was sequenced within a study of tumor-infiltrating lymphocytes in primary liver carcinoma. The roughly 17-32 mg bulk tissue piece was not sorted before simultaneous RNA and DNA extraction. Each participant had primary liver carcinoma, and surgical resection was the treatment. Patients showed chronic HBV infection and an absence of prior treatment. In its sample, this clonotype was seen many times. The antigen remains unidentified. Whole-study results and caveats: Detection in all five tumor regions applied to only about 7-24% of top clones. Relative to blood, tumors carried a significantly larger fraction of the repertoire in their top 250 clones (p = 0.039).

TCR beta cDNA was made from 450 to 500 ng total RNA with a constant-region primer. For TCR beta, libraries were produced by three nested multiplex PCR rounds using slightly modified ARM-PCR. A single record per CDR3 protein comes from TCRdb applying MiXCR to the multiplex PCR reads. The profile shows about 74,000 distinct CDR3 sequences, over 60% of them singletons. Sequencing input: liver tumor tissue from sampling region 4. Described subset: tumor region T4, right-lateral pole. The sequence came from a man in his forties with primary liver carcinoma and hepatitis B virus infection.

CDR3 loop: CASSLSAGSITDTQYF. The CDR3 bases are TGTGCCAGCAGTTTATCGGCAGGCTCGATCACAGATACGCAGTATTTT. The rearrangement uses TRBV28 and TRBJ2-3; D gene uncertain. V dropped 1 base and J dropped 2 bases, with 13 bases sitting between them. The CDR3 sequence is 16 residues long. Germline CDR1 is MDHEN and CDR2 is SYDVKM.